The rows below give T cell receptor beta chains drawn from one sample of a study of T cell responses to AZD1222 COVID-19 vaccine. The method was immunoSEQ multiplex PCR; TCRdb's version includes in-frame clones alone and lacks a portion of them. Of approximately 150,000 clones listed, about 92% were seen once; the top ten hold about 4.5%. The sequencing here drew on peripheral blood, taken on day 0 of MenACWY control vaccination. The source is an adult in good health. Each CDR3 is given with its conserved first and last residue. D genes are given only for firm matches. A clone size is listed for some rows: how often the clone was seen (once, few, many), or a class if it is expanded.

j_call,clone_size,v_call,d_call,cdr3_aa,cdr3_nt
TRBJ2-1,.,TRBV7-2,.,CASSLNRVVDEQFF,TGTGCCAGCAGCTTGAACAGGGTAGTCGATGAGCAGTTCTTC
TRBJ2-2,.,TRBV7-9,TRBD1,CASSPLLGTEHTGELFF,TGTGCCAGCAGCCCATTGTTAGGGACAGAACACACCGGGGAGCTGTTTTTT
TRBJ2-3,.,TRBV2,TRBD2,CASSEDSGRARDTQYF,TGTGCCAGCAGTGAAGATAGCGGGAGGGCAAGGGATACGCAGTATTTT
TRBJ2-1,.,TRBV30,.,CAWSVDRNNEQFF,TGTGCCTGGAGTGTAGACAGAAACAATGAGCAGTTCTTC
TRBJ1-1,.,TRBV7-8,TRBD1,CASSFRTGTGGTEAFF,TGTGCCAGCAGCTTTAGGACCGGGACAGGGGGTACTGAAGCTTTCTTT
TRBJ2-1,few,TRBV5-1,TRBD2,CASSLKTNALAGSNEQFF,TGCGCCAGCAGCCTAAAAACGAACGCCCTAGCGGGATCCAATGAGCAGTTCTTC
TRBJ1-2,.,TRBV24-1,.,CATSDYRGSDYGYTF,TGTGCCACCAGTGATTATCGGGGGTCGGACTATGGCTACACCTTC
TRBJ1-2,few,TRBV7-9,.,CASSLQGRNYGYTF,TGTGCCAGCAGCTTACAAGGGCGTAACTATGGCTACACCTTC
TRBJ1-1,.,TRBV6-5,.,CASSQLREAEAFF,TGTGCCAGCAGCCAACTGCGGGAGGCTGAAGCTTTCTTT
TRBJ1-2,.,TRBV7-3,TRBD1,CASSLRQGQLANYGYTF,TGTGCCAGCAGCCTACGACAGGGACAACTTGCTAACTATGGCTACACCTTC